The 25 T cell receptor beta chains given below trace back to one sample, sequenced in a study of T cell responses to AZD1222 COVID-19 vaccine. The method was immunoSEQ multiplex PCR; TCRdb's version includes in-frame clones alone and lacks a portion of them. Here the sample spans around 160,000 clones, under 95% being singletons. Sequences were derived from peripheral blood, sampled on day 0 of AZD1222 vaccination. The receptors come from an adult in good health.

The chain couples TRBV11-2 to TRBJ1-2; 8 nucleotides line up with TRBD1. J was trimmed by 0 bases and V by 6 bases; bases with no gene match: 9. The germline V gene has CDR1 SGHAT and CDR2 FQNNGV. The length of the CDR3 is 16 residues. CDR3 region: CASRPTGGRTNYGYTF. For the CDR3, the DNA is TGTGCCAGCAGGCCAACAGGGGGACGGACTAACTATGGCTACACCTTC.

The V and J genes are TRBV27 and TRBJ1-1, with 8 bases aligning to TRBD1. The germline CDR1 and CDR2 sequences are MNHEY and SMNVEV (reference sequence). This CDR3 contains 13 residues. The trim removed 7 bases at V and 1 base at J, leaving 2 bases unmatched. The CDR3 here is CASTTGGNTEAFF. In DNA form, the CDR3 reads TGTGCCAGCACAACAGGGGGGAACACTGAAGCTTTCTTT.

CDR3 bases: TGTGCCTGGAACGGGGTGGCAAATTCACCCCTCCACTTT. Translated, it gives CAWNGVANSPLHF. V gene TRBV30 combines with J gene TRBJ1-6, with D unclear. The germline gives CDR1 GTSNPN, CDR2 SVGIG (reference sequence). The CDR3 totals 13 residues. V lost 4 bases, J lost 7 bases, and 11 bases lay in between. The full variable domain, completed using reference TRBV30 and TRBJ1-6, is SQTIHQWPATLVQPVGSPLSLECTVEGTSNPNLYWYRQAAGRGLQLLFYSVGIGQISSEVPQNLSASRPQDRQFILSSKKLLLSDSGFYLCAWNGVANSPLHFGNGTRLTVT.

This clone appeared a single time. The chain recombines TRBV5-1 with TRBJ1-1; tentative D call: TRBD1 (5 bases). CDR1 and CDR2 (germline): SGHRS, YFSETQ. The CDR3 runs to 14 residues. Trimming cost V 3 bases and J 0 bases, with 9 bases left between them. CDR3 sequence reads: CASSYDRLNTEAFF. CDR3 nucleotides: TGCGCCAGCAGCTATGACAGATTGAACACTGAAGCTTTCTTT.

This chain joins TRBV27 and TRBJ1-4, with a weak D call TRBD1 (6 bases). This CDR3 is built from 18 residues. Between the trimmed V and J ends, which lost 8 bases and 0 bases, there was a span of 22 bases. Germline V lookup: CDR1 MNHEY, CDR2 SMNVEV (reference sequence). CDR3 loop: CASGPPGTPLTTNEKLFF. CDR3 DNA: TGTGCCAGCGGGCCTCCCGGGACACCTTTAACAACTAATGAAAAACTGTTTTTT.

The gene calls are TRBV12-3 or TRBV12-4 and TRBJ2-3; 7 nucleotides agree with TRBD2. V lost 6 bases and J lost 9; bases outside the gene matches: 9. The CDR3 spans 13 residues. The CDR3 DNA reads TGTGCCAGCAGCCATGGGGGGGAGGGGACGCAGTATTTT. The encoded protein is CASSHGGEGTQYF.

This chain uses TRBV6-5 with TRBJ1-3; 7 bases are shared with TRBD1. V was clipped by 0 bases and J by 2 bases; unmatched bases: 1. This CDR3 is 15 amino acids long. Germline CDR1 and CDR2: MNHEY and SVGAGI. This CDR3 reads CASSYSTGPGNTIYF. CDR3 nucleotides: TGTGCCAGCAGTTACTCGACAGGGCCTGGAAACACCATATATTTT.

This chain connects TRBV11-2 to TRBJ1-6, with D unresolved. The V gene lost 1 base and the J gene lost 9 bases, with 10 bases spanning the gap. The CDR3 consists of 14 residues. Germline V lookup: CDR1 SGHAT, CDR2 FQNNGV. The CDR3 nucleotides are TGTGCCAGCAGCTTAGCCCAAGGACCTTCACCCCTCCACTTT. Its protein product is CASSLAQGPSPLHF.

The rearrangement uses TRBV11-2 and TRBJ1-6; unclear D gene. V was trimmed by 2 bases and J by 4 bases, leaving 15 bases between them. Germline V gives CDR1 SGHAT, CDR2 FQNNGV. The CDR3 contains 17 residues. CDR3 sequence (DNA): TGTGCCAGCAGCTTAAGAGGGAGAGTTGGATATAATTCACCCCTCCACTTT. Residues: CASSLRGRVGYNSPLHF.

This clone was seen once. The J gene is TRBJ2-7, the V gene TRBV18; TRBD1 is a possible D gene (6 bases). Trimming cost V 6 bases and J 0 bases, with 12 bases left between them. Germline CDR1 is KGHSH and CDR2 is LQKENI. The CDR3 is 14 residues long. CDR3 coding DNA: TGTGCCAGCTCGCCGCAGGGGACCTCCTACGAGCAGTACTTC. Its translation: CASSPQGTSYEQYF.

CDR3 coding DNA: TGTGCCAGTAGCGAACAGGGGTTCTATGGCTACACCTTC. It codes for CASSEQGFYGYTF. The chain employs TRBV19 and TRBJ1-2; 7 bases fit TRBD1. The CDR3 extends over 13 amino acids. The ends lost 6 bases at V and 4 bases at J; junction bases unmatched: 5. CDR1 and CDR2 from the germline V gene are LNHDA and SQIVND (reference sequence).

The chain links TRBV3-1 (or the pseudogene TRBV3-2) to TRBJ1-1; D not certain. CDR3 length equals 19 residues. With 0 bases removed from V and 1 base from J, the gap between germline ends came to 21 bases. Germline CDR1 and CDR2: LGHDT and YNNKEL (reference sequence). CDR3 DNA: TGTGCCAGCAGCCAAGATGCCGTTAATACTGGACTGTGGAACACTGAAGCTTTCTTT. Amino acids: CASSQDAVNTGLWNTEAFF.

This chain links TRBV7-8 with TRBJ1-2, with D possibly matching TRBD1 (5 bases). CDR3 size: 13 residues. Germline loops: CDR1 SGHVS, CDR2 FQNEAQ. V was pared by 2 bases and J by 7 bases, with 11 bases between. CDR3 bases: TGTGCCAGCAGCTTATCAGGGAGGGGTGGCTACACCTTC. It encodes CASSLSGRGGYTF. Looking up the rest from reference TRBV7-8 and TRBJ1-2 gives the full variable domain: GAGVSQSPRYKVAKRGQDVALRCDPISGHVSLFWYQQALGQGPEFLTYFQNEAQLDKSGLPSDRFFAERPEGSVSTLKIQRTQQEDSAVYLCASSLSGRGGYTFGSGTRLTVV.

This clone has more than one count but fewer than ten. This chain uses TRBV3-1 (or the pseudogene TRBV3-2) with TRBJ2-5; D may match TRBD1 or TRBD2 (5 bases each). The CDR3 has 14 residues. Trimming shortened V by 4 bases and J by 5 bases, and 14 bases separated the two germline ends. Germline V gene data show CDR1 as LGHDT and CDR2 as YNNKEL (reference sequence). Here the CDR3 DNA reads TGTGCCAGCAGCCCCGGGGCCCCCAGGGAGACCCAGTACTTC. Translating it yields CASSPGAPRETQYF.

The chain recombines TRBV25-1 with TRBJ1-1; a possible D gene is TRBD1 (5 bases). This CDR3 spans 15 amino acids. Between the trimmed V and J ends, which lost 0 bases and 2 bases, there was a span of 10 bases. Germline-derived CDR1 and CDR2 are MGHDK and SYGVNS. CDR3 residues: CASSEYQGINTEAFF. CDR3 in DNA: TGTGCCAGCAGTGAATATCAGGGCATAAACACTGAAGCTTTCTTT.

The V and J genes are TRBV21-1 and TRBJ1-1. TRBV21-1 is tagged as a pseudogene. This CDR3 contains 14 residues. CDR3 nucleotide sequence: TGTGCCAGCAGTTTACGGATCTCGGGGGATGAAGCTTTCTTT. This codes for CASSLRISGDEAFF.

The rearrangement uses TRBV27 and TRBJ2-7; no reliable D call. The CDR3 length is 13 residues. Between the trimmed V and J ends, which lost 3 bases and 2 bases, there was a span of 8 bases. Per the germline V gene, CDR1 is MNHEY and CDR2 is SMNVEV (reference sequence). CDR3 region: CASSFTAAYEQYF. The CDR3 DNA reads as TGTGCCAGCAGTTTTACAGCCGCCTACGAGCAGTACTTC.

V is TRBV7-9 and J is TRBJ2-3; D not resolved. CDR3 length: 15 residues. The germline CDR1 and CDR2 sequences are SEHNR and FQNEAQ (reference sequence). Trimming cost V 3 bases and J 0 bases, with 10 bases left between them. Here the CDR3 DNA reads TGTGCCAGCAGCTTGGGAAGGGCCAGCACAGATACGCAGTATTTT. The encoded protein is CASSLGRASTDTQYF. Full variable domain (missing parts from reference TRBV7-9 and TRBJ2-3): DTGVSQNPRHKITKRGQNVTFRCDPISEHNRLYWYRQTLGQGPEFLTYFQNEAQLEKSRLLSDRFSAERPKGSFSTLEIQRTEQGDSAMYLCASSLGRASTDTQYFGPGTRLTVL.

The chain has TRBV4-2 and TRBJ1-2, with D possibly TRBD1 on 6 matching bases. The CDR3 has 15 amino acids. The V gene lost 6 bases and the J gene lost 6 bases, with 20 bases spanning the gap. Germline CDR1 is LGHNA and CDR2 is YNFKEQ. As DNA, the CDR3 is TGTGCCAGCAGGTCCCCGGAAAGGGGGTGGGATGGCTACACCTTC. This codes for CASRSPERGWDGYTF.

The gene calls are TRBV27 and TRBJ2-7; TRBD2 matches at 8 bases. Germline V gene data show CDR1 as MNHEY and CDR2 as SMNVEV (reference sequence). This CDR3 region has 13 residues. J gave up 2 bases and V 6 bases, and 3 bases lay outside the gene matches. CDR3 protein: CASRLAEPYEQYF. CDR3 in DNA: TGTGCCAGCAGACTAGCGGAACCCTACGAGCAGTACTTC.

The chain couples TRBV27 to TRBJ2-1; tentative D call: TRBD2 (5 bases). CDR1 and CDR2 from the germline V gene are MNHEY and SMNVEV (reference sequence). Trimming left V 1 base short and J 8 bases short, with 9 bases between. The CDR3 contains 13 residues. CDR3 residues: CASSLWRQDEQFF. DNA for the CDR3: TGTGCCAGCAGTTTATGGAGGCAGGATGAGCAGTTCTTC.

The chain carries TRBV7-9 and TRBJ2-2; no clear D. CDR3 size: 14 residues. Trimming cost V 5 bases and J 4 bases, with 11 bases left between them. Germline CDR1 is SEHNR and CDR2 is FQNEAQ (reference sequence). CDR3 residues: CASSPPQGTGELFF. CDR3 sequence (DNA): TGTGCCAGCAGCCCGCCCCAAGGCACCGGGGAGCTGTTTTTT.

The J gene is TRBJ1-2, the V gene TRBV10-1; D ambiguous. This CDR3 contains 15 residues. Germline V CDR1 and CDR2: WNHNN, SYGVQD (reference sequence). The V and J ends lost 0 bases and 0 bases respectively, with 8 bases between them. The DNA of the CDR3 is TGCGCCAGCAGTGAGTCAATCGGAGCTAACTATGGCTACACCTTC. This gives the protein CASSESIGANYGYTF.

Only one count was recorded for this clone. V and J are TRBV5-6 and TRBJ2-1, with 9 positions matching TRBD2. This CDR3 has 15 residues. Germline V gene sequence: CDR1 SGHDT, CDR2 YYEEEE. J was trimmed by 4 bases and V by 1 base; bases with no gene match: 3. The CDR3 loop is CASSLRGGAYNEQFF. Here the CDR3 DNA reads TGTGCCAGCAGCTTGCGCGGGGGGGCTTACAATGAGCAGTTCTTC.

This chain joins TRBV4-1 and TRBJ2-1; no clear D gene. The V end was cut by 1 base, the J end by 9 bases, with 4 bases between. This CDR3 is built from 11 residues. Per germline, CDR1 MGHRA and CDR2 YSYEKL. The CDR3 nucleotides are TGCGCCAGCAGCCAAGGCCGTGAGCAGTTCTTC. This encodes CASSQGREQFF.